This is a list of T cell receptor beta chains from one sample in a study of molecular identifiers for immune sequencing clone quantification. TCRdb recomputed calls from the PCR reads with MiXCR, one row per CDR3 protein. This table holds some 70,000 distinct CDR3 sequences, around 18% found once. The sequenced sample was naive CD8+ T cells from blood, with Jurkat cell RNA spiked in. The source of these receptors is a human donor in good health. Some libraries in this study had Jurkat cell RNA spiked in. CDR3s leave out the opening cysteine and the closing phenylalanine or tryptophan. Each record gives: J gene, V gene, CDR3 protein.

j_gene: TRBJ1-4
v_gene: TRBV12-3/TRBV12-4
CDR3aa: ASSASWGANEKLF

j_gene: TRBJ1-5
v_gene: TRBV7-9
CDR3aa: ASSSVLEGGNQPQH

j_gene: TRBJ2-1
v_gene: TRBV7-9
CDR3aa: ASSLYRGPDEQF

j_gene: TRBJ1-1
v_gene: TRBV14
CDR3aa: ASSGAGGRGTEAF

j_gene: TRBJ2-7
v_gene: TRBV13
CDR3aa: ASSSGTSYVQY

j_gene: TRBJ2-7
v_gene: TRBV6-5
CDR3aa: ASSTTGTGDLYEQY

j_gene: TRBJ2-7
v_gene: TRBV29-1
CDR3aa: SVEEGTSGVFEQY

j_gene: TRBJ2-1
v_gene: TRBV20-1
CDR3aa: SASETSGSANEQF

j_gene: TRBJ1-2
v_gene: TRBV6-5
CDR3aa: ASSSQGVFFDGYT

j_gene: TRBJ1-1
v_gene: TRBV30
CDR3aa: AWSEIGVWGENPTEAF

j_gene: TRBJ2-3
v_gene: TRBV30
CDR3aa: AWSVARASTDTQY

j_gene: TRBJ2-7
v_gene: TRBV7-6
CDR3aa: ASSLQVKGLAGEQY

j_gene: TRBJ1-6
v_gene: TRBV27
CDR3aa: ASSLFLAALSSYNSPLH

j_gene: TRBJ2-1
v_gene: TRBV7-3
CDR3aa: ASSPTPGSNEQF

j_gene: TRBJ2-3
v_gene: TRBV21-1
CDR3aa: ASSKSADTQY

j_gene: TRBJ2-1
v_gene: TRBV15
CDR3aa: ATSSLAEYNEQF

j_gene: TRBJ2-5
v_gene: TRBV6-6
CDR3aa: ASSYSKGVETQY

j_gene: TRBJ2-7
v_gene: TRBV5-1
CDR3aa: ASSPTGFEQY

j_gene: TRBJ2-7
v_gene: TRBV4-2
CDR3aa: ASSQGAGGGDEQY

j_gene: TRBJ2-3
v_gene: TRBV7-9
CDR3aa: ASSLPPAGVIADTQY

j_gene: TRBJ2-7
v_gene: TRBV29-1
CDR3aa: SAVRAYEQY

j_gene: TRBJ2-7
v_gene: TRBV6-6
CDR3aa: ASSPGLSYEQY

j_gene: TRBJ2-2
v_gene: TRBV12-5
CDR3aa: ANGLAGPGELF

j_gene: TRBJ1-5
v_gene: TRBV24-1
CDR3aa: ATSDGAAHNQPQH

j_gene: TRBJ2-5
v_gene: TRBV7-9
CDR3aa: ASSLAIGPLQETQY

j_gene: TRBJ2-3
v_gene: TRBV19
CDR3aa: ASSSQTGLHTDTQY

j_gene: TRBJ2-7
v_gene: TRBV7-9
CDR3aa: ASSSRDYKPSYEQY

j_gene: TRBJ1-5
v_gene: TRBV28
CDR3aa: ASSPPPGPYSNQPQH

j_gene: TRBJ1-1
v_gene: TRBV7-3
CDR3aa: ASSLIGTANEAF

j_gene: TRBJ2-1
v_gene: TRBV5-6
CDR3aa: ASSLAGSGEQF

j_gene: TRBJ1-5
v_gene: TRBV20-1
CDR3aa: SARPGGGLQPQH

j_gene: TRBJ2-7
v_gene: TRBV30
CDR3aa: AWGDLREQY

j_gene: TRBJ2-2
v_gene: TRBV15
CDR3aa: ATSSVYLAGSNTGELF

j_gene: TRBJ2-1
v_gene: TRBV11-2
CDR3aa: ASSSLDEQF

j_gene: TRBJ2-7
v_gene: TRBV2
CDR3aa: ASTEGTISYEQY

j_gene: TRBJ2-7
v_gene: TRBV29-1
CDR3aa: SVLIANYSYEQY

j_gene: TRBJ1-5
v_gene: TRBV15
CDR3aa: ATSRERTGNQPQH

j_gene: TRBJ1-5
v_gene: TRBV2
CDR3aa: ASERTDKYSNQPQH

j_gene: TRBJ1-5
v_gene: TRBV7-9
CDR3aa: ASSSVGGARNQPQH

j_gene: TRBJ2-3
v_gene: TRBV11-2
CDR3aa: ASSFRGTGLGTDTQY

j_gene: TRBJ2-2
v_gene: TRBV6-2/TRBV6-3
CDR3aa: ASSFSSAGGPRELF

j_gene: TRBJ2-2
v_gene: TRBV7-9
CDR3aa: ASSYQIATGLFSDTGELF

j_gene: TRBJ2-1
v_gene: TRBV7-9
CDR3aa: ASSSSTLDEQF